Included here is one TCR beta chain sequence, with context. The read halts 3 residues ahead of the CDR3 end, with the missing end drawn from the germline J gene. The sample belongs to a study of T cells in women clearing cervical HPV infection. Study information: Blood came at first lesion visit for cases, post-clearance for controls. Cases' blood sampling followed lesion detection by median approximately 150 days (90 to 200).

Germline V gene data show CDR1 as MNHEY and CDR2 as SVGEGT. V was shortened by 7 bases and J by 1 base, with 7 bases between the two germline ends. This CDR3 is 12 amino acids long. Using immunoSEQ multiplex PCR, the repertoire was profiled, and TCRdb retains in-frame clones only, with some absent. This repertoire comprises 20,000 to 25,000 clones; its ten largest clones make up 5.5% to 7%. This receptor was identified in a woman between 18 and 75 years old with a cervical HPV16 infection that either progressed to CIN3+ or cleared (not recorded which). The source material was blood buffy coat. This chain uses TRBV6-2 or TRBV6-3 with TRBJ1-1; D is uncertain. The CDR3 reads CASTNRNTEAFF. Partial CDR3 DNA: TGTGCCAGCACCAACAGGAACACTGAA.